The 2 T cell receptor beta chains below come from one sample, sequenced in a study of T cell responses to AZD1222 COVID-19 vaccine. Here immunoSEQ multiplex PCR was the method, and the copy in TCRdb shows in-frame clones only, minus some. This table holds about 120,000 clones, roughly 87% found once. The sample consisted of peripheral blood, taken on day 0 of AZD1222 vaccination. Receptor source: an adult in good health.

This chain links TRBV9 with TRBJ2-3; D gene uncertain. There are 14 residues in the CDR3. Per the germline V gene, CDR1 is SGDLS and CDR2 is YYNGEE. V lost 4 bases, J lost 1 base, and 10 bases lay in between. CDR3 DNA: TGTGCCAGCAGCAGGGTGGCGGGCACAGATACGCAGTATTTT. Protein: CASSRVAGTDTQYF.

The chain links TRBV3-1 (or the pseudogene TRBV3-2) to TRBJ2-1, with D possibly matching TRBD1 (6 bases). The germline V and J ends were trimmed by 10 bases and 7 bases, with 20 bases remaining between them. Germline loops: CDR1 LGHDT, CDR2 YNNKEL (reference sequence). The CDR3 runs 14 residues. The CDR3 coding sequence is TGTGCCACCGAACGACAGGCCCTTTTAAATGAGCAGTTCTTC. Its protein is CATERQALLNEQFF.